The sequence of this T cell receptor (beta chain) was determined in a study of T-cell memory formation after mild COVID-19. Study context: TCR clusters were largely donor specific. Overall study results and limits: The pre-infection memory compartment contained some responding clones, suggesting cross-reactive memory joined. CD8+ contracting clones occupied EMRA, while CD4+ ones occupied mainly CM and EM. Clones contracting over day 15 to 85 were CD4/CD8 balanced, with later expanders leaning CD4+.

The CDR3 covers 14 residues. The V gene's germline CDR1 is MGHRA and CDR2 YSYEKL. Trimming took 4 bases from V and 5 from J; bases not matched to a gene: 5. TCRdb used MiXCR to reprocess the 5' RACE reads, holding one entry per CDR3 protein. The profile covers fewer than 250,000 distinct CDR3 sequences, with around 26% appearing a single time and over 10% taken by the ten largest. This clonotype was observed a handful of times. Its antigen is undetermined. This TCR derives from an adult woman who had mild COVID-19 (a few samples of this study predate the infection). Cell type and time point are not known. The chain joins TRBV4-1 to TRBJ2-4, with 7 bases that match TRBD1. Sequenced material: PBMCs or a T cell subset sorted from them (not recorded which). CDR3 sequence reads: CASSRPTGENIQYF. As DNA, the CDR3 is TGCGCCAGCAGCCGCCCAACAGGGGAAAACATTCAGTACTTC.